These 6 T cell receptor beta chains were sequenced from one sample in a study of T cell responses to AZD1222 COVID-19 vaccine. Clones were read by immunoSEQ multiplex PCR, and TCRdb kept only the in-frame ones, dropping some. This repertoire shows roughly 130,000 clones, around nine tenths found once; its top ten account for 1.1%. Here the sequenced sample was peripheral blood, taken 28 days after the second AZD1222 dose. The receptors come from an adult who received the AZD1222 COVID-19 vaccine.

In its sample, this clone was seen a few times. The chain is built from TRBV12-3 or TRBV12-4 and TRBJ1-1; no firm D call. V was shortened by 3 bases and J by 0 bases, with 5 bases between the two germline ends. The CDR3 runs to 13 residues. This CDR3 is CASSFGMNTEAFF. Written as DNA, the CDR3 is TGTGCCAGCAGTTTCGGGATGAACACTGAAGCTTTCTTT.

This clone appeared a few times. This chain uses TRBV5-6 with TRBJ1-6; weak D call: TRBD1 (6 bases). Trimming took 4 bases from V and 10 from J, leaving 21 bases between them. CDR1 SGHDT and CDR2 YYEEEE come from the germline V gene. The CDR3 is 16 residues long. CDR3 protein: CASSPGAGTGKSPLHF. CDR3 bases: TGTGCCAGCAGCCCGGGGGCCGGCACAGGGAAATCACCCCTCCACTTT.

This clone was counted a single time. The chain has TRBV3-1 (or the pseudogene TRBV3-2) and TRBJ1-4; D is unclear. The CDR3 spans 16 residues. The V gene lost 6 bases and the J gene lost 8 bases, with 22 bases spanning the gap. Germline lookup yields CDR1 LGHDT and CDR2 YNNKEL (reference sequence). CDR3 sequence (DNA): TGTGCCAGCAGACACGCGAGAATGACAAGGCGGGAAAAACTGTTTTTT. Translated, it gives CASRHARMTRREKLFF.

The chain joins TRBV5-4 to TRBJ2-2, with 7 bases lining up with TRBD1. The germline V gene encodes CDR1 SGHNT and CDR2 YYREEE (reference sequence). The CDR3 consists of 17 residues. Unmatched junction bases numbered 8, after V lost 3 bases and J lost 0 bases. DNA of the CDR3: TGTGCCAGCAGCTGGAGACAGGGAAGGACGAACACCGGGGAGCTGTTTTTT. This codes for CASSWRQGRTNTGELFF.

V and J are TRBV6-5 and TRBJ1-1; no firm D call. V lost 6 bases, J lost 4 bases, and 15 bases lay in between. This CDR3 region has 14 residues. Germline CDR1 is MNHEY and CDR2 is SVGAGI. CDR3 sequence: CASRKVGISTEAFF. CDR3 DNA sequence: TGTGCCAGCAGAAAAGTGGGGATTAGCACTGAAGCTTTCTTT.

The chain links TRBV18 to TRBJ2-5, with 9 positions matching TRBD1. Germline loops: CDR1 KGHSH, CDR2 LQKENI. CDR3 length: 16 residues. J gave up 1 base and V 5 bases, and 8 bases lay outside the gene matches. CDR3 DNA sequence: TGTGCCAGCTCATCGGGACAGGGAGGGTTCCAAGAGACCCAGTACTTC. Its translation: CASSSGQGGFQETQYF.